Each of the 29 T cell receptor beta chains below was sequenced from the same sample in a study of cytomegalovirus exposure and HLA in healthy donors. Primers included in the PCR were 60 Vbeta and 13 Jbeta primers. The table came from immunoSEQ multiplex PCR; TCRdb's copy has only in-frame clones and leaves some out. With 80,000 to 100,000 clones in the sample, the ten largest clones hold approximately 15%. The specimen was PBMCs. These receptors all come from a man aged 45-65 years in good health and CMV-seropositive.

The CDR3 loop reads CASSPTPWDEQFF. The DNA for the CDR3 is TGTGCCAGCTCACCGACTCCCTGGGATGAGCAGTTCTTC. J is TRBJ2-1 and V is TRBV18; the D is unclear. This CDR3 comprises 13 residues. V lost 3 bases and J 8 bases, leaving 11 bases between the germline ends. Germline CDR1 reads KGHSH; CDR2 reads LQKENI.

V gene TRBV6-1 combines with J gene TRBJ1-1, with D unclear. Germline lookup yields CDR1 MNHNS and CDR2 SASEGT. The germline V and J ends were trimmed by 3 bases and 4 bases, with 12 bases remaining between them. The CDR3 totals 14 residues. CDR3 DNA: TGTGCCAGCAGTGAGAGTACGATTGGCACTGAAGCTTTCTTT. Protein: CASSESTIGTEAFF.

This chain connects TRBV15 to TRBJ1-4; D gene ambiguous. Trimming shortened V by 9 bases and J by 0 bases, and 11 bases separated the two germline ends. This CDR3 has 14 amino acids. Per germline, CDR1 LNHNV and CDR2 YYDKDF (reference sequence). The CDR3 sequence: CATSGISTNEKLFF. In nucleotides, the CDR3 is TGTGCCACTTCCGGGATTTCAACTAATGAAAAACTGTTTTTT.

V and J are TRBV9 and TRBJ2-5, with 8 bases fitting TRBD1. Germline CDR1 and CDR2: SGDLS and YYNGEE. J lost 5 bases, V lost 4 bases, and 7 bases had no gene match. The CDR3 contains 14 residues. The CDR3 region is CASSPSDRVETQYF. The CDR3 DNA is TGTGCCAGCAGCCCCTCGGACAGGGTGGAGACCCAGTACTTC.

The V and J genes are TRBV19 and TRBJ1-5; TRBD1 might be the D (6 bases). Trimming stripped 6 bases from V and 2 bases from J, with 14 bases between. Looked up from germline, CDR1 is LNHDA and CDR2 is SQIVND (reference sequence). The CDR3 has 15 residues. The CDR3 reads CASSLTGLRNQPQHF. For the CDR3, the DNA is TGTGCCAGTAGCCTGACAGGTCTGCGCAATCAGCCCCAGCATTTT.

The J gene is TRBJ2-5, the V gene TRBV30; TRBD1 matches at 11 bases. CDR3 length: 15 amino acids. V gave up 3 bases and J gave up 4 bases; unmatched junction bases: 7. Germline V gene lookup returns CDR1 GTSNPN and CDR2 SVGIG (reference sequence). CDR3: CAWRVGQGVAETQYF. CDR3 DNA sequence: TGTGCCTGGAGGGTGGGACAGGGGGTAGCAGAGACCCAGTACTTC. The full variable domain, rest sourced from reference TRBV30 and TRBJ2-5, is SQTIHQWPATLVQPVGSPLSLECTVEGTSNPNLYWYRQAAGRGLQLLFYSVGIGQISSEVPQNLSASRPQDRQFILSSKKLLLSDSGFYLCAWRVGQGVAETQYFGPGTRLLVL.

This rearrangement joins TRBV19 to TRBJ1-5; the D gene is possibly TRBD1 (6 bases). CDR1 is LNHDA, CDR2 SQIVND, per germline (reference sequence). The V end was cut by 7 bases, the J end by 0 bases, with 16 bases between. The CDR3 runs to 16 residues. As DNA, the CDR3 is TGTGCCAGTACCCCTGGGACATTCTATAGCAATCAGCCCCAGCATTTT. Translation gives CASTPGTFYSNQPQHF.

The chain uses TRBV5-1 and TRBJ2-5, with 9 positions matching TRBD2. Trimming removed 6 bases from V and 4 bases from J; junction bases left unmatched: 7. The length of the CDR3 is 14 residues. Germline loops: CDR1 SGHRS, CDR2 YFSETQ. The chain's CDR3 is CASTPSGARETQYF. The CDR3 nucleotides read TGCGCCAGCACTCCTAGCGGGGCCCGAGAGACCCAGTACTTC.

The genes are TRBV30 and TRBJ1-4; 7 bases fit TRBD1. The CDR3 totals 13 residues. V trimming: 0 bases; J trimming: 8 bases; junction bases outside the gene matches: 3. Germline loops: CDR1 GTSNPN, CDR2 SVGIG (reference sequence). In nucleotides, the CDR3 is TGTGCCTGGAGTGTAGGGACAGAAGAAAAACTGTTTTTT. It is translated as CAWSVGTEEKLFF. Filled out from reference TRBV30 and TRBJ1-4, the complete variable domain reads SQTIHQWPATLVQPVGSPLSLECTVEGTSNPNLYWYRQAAGRGLQLLFYSVGIGQISSEVPQNLSASRPQDRQFILSSKKLLLSDSGFYLCAWSVGTEEKLFFGSGTQLSVL.

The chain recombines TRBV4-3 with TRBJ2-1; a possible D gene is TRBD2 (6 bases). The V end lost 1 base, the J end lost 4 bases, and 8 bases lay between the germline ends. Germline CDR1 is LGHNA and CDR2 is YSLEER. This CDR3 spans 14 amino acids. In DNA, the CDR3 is TGCGCCAGCAGCCAAGGGACTACTTACAATGAGCAGTTCTTC. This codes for CASSQGTTYNEQFF.

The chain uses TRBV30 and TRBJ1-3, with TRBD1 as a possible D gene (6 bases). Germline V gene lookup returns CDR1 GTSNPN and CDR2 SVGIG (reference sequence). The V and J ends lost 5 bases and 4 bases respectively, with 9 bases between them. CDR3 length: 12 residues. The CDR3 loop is CAWSGAGNTIYF. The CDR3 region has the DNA TGTGCCTGGTCAGGGGCAGGAAACACCATATATTTT.

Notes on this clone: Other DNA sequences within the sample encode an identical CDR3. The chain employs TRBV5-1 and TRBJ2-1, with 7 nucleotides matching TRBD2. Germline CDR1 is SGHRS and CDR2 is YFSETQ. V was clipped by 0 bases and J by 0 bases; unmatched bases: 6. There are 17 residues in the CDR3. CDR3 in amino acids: CASSLEASGSSYNEQFF. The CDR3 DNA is TGCGCCAGCAGCTTGGAAGCTAGCGGAAGCTCCTACAATGAGCAGTTCTTC.

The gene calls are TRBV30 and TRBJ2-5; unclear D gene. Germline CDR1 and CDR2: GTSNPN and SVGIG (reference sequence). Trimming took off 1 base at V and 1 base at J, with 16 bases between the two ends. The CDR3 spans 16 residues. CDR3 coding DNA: TGTGCCTGGAGTGCAATAGATGCGATGAGCCAAGAGACCCAGTACTTC. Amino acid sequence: CAWSAIDAMSQETQYF.

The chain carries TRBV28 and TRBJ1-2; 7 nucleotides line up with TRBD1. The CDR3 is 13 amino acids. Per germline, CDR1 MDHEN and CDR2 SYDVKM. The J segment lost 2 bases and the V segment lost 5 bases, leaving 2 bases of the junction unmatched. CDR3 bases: TGTGCCAGCAGTCCGGGACAGAACTATGGCTACACCTTC. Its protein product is CASSPGQNYGYTF.

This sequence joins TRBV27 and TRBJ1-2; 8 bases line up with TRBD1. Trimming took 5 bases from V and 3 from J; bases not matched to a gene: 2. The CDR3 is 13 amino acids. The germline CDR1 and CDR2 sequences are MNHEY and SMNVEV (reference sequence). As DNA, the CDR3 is TGTGCCAGCAGTCCAGGGGGCGACTATGGCTACACCTTC. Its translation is CASSPGGDYGYTF.

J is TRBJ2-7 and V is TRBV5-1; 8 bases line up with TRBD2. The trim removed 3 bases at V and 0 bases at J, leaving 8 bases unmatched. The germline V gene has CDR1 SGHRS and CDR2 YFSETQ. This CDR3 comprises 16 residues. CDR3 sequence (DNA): TGCGCCAGCAGCTCGGGAGGGCAGGGGAGCTCCTACGAGCAGTACTTC. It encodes CASSSGGQGSSYEQYF.

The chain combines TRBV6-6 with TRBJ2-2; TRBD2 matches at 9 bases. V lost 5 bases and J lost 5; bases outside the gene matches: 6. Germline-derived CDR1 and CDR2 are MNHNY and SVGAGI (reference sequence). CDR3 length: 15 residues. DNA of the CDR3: TGTGCCAGCAGTAATAGCGGGAGTGGGACCGGGGAGCTGTTTTTT. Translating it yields CASSNSGSGTGELFF.

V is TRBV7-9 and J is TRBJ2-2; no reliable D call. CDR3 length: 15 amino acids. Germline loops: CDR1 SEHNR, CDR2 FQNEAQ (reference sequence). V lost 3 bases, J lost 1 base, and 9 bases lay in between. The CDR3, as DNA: TGTGCCAGCAGCTTCGGTAACGGGAACACCGGGGAGCTGTTTTTT. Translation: CASSFGNGNTGELFF.

CDR3 DNA: TGTGCCAGCAGCCTTTTGGGGACTAGCGAATACAATGAGCAGTTCTTC. Protein: CASSLLGTSEYNEQFF. This chain uses TRBV4-2 with TRBJ2-1; 10 nucleotides agree with TRBD2. Germline assignment: CDR1 LGHNA and CDR2 YNFKEQ. J gave up 4 bases and V 4 bases, and 7 bases lay outside the gene matches. The CDR3 consists of 16 residues.

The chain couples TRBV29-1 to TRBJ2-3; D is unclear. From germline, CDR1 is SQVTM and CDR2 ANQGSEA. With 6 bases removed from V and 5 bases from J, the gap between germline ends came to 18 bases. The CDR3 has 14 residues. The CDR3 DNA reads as TGCAGCGTGCGACCGGGTTCCCCGGGAGATACGCAGTATTTT. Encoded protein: CSVRPGSPGDTQYF.

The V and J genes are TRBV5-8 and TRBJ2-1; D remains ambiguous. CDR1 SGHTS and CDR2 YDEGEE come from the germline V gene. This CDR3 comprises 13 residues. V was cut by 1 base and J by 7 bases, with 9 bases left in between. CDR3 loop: CASSLFASNEQFF. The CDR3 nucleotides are TGTGCCAGCAGCTTGTTCGCGTCGAATGAGCAGTTCTTC.

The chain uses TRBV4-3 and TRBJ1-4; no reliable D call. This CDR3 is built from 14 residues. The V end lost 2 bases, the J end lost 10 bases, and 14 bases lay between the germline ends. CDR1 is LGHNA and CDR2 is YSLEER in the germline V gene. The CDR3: CASSQKRAWGKLFF. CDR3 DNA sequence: TGCGCCAGCAGCCAAAAGCGGGCGTGGGGAAAACTGTTTTTT.

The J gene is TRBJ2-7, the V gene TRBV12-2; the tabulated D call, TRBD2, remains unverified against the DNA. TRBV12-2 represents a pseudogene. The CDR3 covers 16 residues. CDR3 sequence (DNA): TGTGCAAGTCGCTTAGCGATAGGAGCGGGAGATTACGAGCAGTACGTC. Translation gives CASRLAIGAGDYEQYV.

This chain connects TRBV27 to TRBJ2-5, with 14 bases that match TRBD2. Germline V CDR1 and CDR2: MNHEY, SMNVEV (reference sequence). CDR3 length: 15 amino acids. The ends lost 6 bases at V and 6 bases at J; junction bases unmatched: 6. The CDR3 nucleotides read TGTGCCAGCAGCGGGACTAGCGGGAGCGAACAGACCCAGTACTTC. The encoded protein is CASSGTSGSEQTQYF.

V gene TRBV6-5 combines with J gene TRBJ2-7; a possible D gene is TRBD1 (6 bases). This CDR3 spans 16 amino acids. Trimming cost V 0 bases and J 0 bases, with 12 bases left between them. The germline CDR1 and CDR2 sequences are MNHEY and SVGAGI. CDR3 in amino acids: CASSYSWDTTSYEQYF. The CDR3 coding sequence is TGTGCCAGCAGTTACTCGTGGGACACCACCTCCTACGAGCAGTACTTC.

The CDR3 region has the DNA TGTGCCAGCAGCTCTACAGGGAACACTGAAGCTTTCTTT. Translating gives CASSSTGNTEAFF. This chain joins TRBV11-2 and TRBJ1-1; TRBD1 is a possible D gene (5 bases). The germline gives CDR1 SGHAT, CDR2 FQNNGV. V shed 4 bases and J shed 1 base, with 7 bases lying between them. The CDR3 has 13 amino acids. The variable domain in full, with the rest retrieved from reference TRBV11-2 and TRBJ1-1, is EAGVAQSPRYKIIEKRQSVAFWCNPISGHATLYWYQQILGQGPKLLIQFQNNGVVDDSQLPKDRFSAERLKGVDSTLKIQPAKLEDSAVYLCASSSTGNTEAFFGQGTRLTVV.

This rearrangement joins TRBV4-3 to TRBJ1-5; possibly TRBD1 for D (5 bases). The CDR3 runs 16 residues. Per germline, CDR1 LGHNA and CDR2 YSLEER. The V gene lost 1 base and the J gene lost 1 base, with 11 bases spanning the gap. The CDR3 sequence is CASSQAFRGSNQPQHF. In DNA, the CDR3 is TGCGCCAGCAGCCAAGCGTTTCGGGGGAGCAATCAGCCCCAGCATTTT.

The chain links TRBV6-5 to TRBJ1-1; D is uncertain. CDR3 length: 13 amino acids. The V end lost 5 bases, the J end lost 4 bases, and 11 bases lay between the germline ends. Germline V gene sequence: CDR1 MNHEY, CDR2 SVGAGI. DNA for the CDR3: TGTGCCAGCAGTCCCGGGTGGGTCACTGAAGCTTTCTTT. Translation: CASSPGWVTEAFF.

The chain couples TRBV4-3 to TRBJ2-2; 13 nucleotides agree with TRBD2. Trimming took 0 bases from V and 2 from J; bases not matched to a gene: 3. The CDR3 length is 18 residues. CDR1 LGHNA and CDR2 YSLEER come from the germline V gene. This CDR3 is CASSQDRGLAGNTGELFF. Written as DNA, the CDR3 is TGCGCCAGCAGCCAAGATAGGGGACTAGCGGGAAACACCGGGGAGCTGTTTTTT.